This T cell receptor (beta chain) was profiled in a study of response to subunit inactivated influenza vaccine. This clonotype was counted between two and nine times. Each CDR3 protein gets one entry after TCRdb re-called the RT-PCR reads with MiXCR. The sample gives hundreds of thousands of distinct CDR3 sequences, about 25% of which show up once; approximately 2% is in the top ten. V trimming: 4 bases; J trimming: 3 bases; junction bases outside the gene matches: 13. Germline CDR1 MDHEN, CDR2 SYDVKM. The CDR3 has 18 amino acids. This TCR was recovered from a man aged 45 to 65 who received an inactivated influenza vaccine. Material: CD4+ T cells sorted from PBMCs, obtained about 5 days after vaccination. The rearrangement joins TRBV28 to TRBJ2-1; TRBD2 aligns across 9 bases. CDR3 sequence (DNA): TGTGCCAGCAGTTCGCCTATCTCCGGGACTAGCATCTACAATGAGCAGTTCTTC. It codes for CASSSPISGTSIYNEQFF.